Listed below are T cell receptor beta chains from one sample, sequenced in a study of T-cell reconstitution after alpha-beta-depleted transplantation in children. Each CDR3 protein is one row after TCRdb ran MiXCR on the PCR reads. The sample has approximately 350,000 distinct CDR3 sequences; around 10% are singletons. Sequences were derived from PBMCs from the stem cell graft donor, sampled from the stem cell graft. The source is a human donor who donated a stem cell graft to a child with acute lymphoblastic leukemia. The conserved cysteine and the conserved F or W are not part of the CDR3 here.

V gene	J gene	CDR3 protein
TRBV6-5	TRBJ1-3	ASSSSGQTLSSGNTIY
TRBV5-1	TRBJ2-3	ASSWTSGSADTQY
TRBV28	TRBJ2-1	ASSVHGQGRLTSGIVF
TRBV7-2	TRBJ2-1	ASSLEPGYNEQF
TRBV20-1	TRBJ1-2	SATGNSGYT
TRBV2	TRBJ1-2	ASSETAGGGFYGYT
TRBV20-1	TRBJ2-3	SARAGTTTDTQY
TRBV4-1	TRBJ2-1	ASKSGTSSYNEQF
TRBV7-2	TRBJ2-3	ASSYSGGFYTDTQY
TRBV12-3/TRBV12-4	TRBJ2-2	ASSLALSSGKDGELF
TRBV27	TRBJ2-3	ASNGGFFTDTQY
TRBV15	TRBJ2-1	ATRLTSSYNEQF
TRBV4-1	TRBJ2-1	ASSQDSSGRIDEQF
TRBV29-1	TRBJ2-1	SVAPLLYNEQF
TRBV28	TRBJ2-1	ASSLFQPFYNEQF
TRBV20-1	TRBJ2-1	SARDLAGEDLEQF
TRBV10-3	TRBJ1-4	AISDWGDTGNEKLF
TRBV10-3	TRBJ2-7	AISYPDRSYEQY
TRBV7-9	TRBJ2-3	ASSYGQTPTDTQY
TRBV7-9	TRBJ2-1	ASIPRGGGPLEQF
TRBV6-2/TRBV6-3	TRBJ2-7	ASSYSKNRGVYEQY
TRBV15	TRBJ2-3	ATSRDRKPGDTQY
TRBV20-1	TRBJ2-1	SARDRAGEIYNEQF
TRBV12-3/TRBV12-4	TRBJ1-1	ASRGEGRGGAF
TRBV5-1	TRBJ1-1	ASSFSGGREAF
TRBV20-1	TRBJ2-5	SAGWGQETQY
TRBV4-3	TRBJ2-3	ASSQEGYTDTQY
TRBV15	TRBJ2-2	ATSGKTRTGELF
TRBV27	TRBJ2-1	ASSLSASGVSHEQF
TRBV12-3/TRBV12-4	TRBJ2-7	ASSFTKGRLAGVEHEQY
TRBV5-1	TRBJ1-1	ASSLGPTGGGNAEAF
TRBV10-3	TRBJ2-1	AISPGISSYNEQF
TRBV5-1	TRBJ1-6	ASTTGDRVNSPLH
TRBV12-3/TRBV12-4	TRBJ2-3	ASSFIRQGAKDTQY
TRBV19	TRBJ1-6	ASSWTGNNSPLH
TRBV12-3/TRBV12-4	TRBJ1-2	ASSPSGVGDGYT
TRBV20-1	TRBJ2-1	SAIAGVPRNEQF
TRBV12-3/TRBV12-4	TRBJ1-4	ASSGQGKLF
TRBV20-1	TRBJ2-1	SALLVYEQF
TRBV7-9	TRBJ2-7	ASSLFYDGRDSLSEQY
TRBV5-8	TRBJ1-2	ASRTGSGYT
TRBV7-8	TRBJ2-3	ASSSHSAEWTDTQY
TRBV7-8	TRBJ1-3	ASSARWSSGNTIY
TRBV5-1	TRBJ1-5	ASSPGGGDSNQPQH
TRBV7-9	TRBJ2-3	ASSSLVGDFFTDTQY
TRBV5-1	TRBJ1-2	ASSPAGTGDYGYT
TRBV7-2	TRBJ2-7	ASSLGLAGTVSEQY
TRBV29-1	TRBJ2-1	SVDTGTAYNEQF
TRBV27	TRBJ2-6	ASASGRGLSGANVLT
TRBV29-1	TRBJ2-5	SVAQGPLETQY
TRBV7-9	TRBJ2-7	ASSSEREGRTSEQY
TRBV6-5	TRBJ2-2	ASSYSTSTGELF
TRBV7-8	TRBJ2-7	ASSLEVRQGGEQY